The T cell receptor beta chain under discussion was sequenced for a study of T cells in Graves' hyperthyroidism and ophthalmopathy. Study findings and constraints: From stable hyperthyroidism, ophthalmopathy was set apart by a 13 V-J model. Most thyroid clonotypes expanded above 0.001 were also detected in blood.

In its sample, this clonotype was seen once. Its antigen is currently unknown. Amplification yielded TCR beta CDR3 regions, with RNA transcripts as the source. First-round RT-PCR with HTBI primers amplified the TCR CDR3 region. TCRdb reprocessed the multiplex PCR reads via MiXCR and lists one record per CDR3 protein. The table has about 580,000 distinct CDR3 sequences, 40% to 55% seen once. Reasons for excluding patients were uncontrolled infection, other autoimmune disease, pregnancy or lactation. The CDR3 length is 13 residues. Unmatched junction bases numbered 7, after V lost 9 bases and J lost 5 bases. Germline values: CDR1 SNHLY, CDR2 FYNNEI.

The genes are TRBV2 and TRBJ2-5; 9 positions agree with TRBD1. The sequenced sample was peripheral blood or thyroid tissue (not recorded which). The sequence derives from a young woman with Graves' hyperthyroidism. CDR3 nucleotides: TGTGCCAGTAGAGGACAGGGGATGGAGACCCAGTACTTC. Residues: CASRGQGMETQYF. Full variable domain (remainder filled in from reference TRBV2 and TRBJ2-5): EPEVTQTPSHQVTQMGQEVILRCVPISNHLYFYWYRQILGQKVEFLVSFYNNEISEKSEIFDDQFSVERPDGSNFTLKIRSTKLEDSAMYFCASRGQGMETQYFGPGTRLLVL.